The T cell receptor beta chain under discussion was sequenced for a study of cytomegalovirus exposure and HLA in healthy donors (dated by TCRdb to the late 2010s). At the level of the whole study: An earlier analysis of some 620 of the donors reported 276 Gb of sequence data and roughly 120 million unique TCR beta sequences obtained from about 179 million T cells. Roughly 320 gigabases of sequencing data and around 80 million unique TCR sequences made up an early release that covered several hundred HLA-typed donors. Of the roughly 400 genotyped donors, about 84% fell in the genetic ancestry cluster associated with self-reported Caucasian donors. The study aimed to test whether signatures of past pathogen exposure could be identified by cataloging public T cell receptors. The study used immunosequencing to profile the T cell repertoires of several hundred subjects and linked those repertoires to cytomegalovirus serostatus. In addition to the first cohort of around 670 subjects, a separate validation cohort of around 110 different subjects was used. High-throughput TCR immunosequencing, statistical association of individual TCRs with disease status, and machine learning were combined to predict cytomegalovirus infection status. A later analysis re-examined previously published TCR beta repertoires from more than 650 donors and added high-resolution HLA genotyping to investigate patterns of TCR occurrence. Rather than using new phenotypic data, the later analysis identified candidate immune exposures from TCR beta sequences and from how often those sequences occurred across donors. To decide whether each TCR beta V gene segment behaved as functional or pseudogenic, an earlier analysis of some 570 of the donors relied on high-throughput TCR beta sequencing. Donor age, sex, ethnicity and CMV serostatus were compiled together with the repertoire data. Genome-wide SNP genotypes for about three fifths of the 666 donors were used in a later genetic analysis, which treated that subset as a discovery cohort. All discovery cohort repertoires had been generated on a single sequencing platform. Class I and class II HLA loci were covered by the typing at four-digit resolution. Typing coverage varied by locus: roughly 620-630 donors for A, B, C, DRB1 and DQB1; about 520 for DQA1; around 570 for DPA1; around 450 for DPB1. Five DR-DQ haplotypes were handled as single units for association and clustering, since linkage in the cohort was strong. Across about 370 genotyped donors of the cohort, an average of 235,054 unique TCR beta nucleotide sequences per donor were sequenced, and 15% to 20% of those sequences were non-productive. The investigation overall reported the following: Compared with equally common non-associated chains, HLA-associated TCR beta chains in a later analysis were more clonally expanded and had lower generation probabilities. Immune exposure information for the cohort was limited to CMV serostatus. A cluster of highly shared sequence variants was judged likely to represent a technical artifact of the sequencing pipeline. In a later genetic analysis, a missense DCLRE1C variant was associated with V-gene and J-gene trimming of TCR beta chains, and the association was replicated in an independent cohort. In a later analysis, TCR association rates were found to vary across HLA loci, with the most associated TCRs seen for DRB1 alleles and the fewest for HLA-C alleles. In an earlier analysis of fewer than 700 of the donors, most TCR beta V segments appeared in productive rearrangements about 87% or about 30% of the time, broadly matching IMGT annotations. A further reported finding was that TCR beta sequences accurately predicted the HLA-A and HLA-B alleles for most subjects in the first cohort. Because counts were too low, seventeen rarely observed V segments, including chromosome 9 orphons, were left out of the earlier analysis of 500 to 650 of the donors. Cytomegalovirus status was reported to be diagnosed by the classifier with high specificity and sensitivity in both the original and validation cohorts. Several of the top co-occurrence clusters appeared to be linked to parvovirus B19, influenza, CMV and Epstein-Barr virus, according to a later analysis. Assigning TCR associations to individual alleles was difficult when HLA alleles, especially DR and DQ, strongly co-occurred. While some public TCRs were present in many individuals, most TCR sequences turned up only very rarely across donors. Correlated functional status among segregating V segments might be attributable to linkage disequilibrium, but an unknown experimental factor could not be ruled out. HLA typing was unavailable for some donors at each locus, so association tests used only the typed subset. In this cohort, only TCR beta chains were sequenced, and detectable features were limited by the absence of alpha or paired-chain data. In vitro tests confirmed that three of the cytomegalovirus-associated TCR beta chains recognize cytomegalovirus antigens. Presence/absence analyses assumed roughly uniform sequencing depth across donors, an assumption that may not hold. A total of 150 to 200 TCR beta chains were listed by the study as associated with cytomegalovirus. In a later analysis, most CMV-associated TCR beta chains were found to appear HLA-restricted, with HLA associations seemingly driven largely by CMV exposure. The authors suggested that the approach could potentially be extended to other disease states and immunological phenotypes. A later genetic analysis reported fewer N-insertions in productive TCRs among donors in an Asian-associated ancestry cluster than the roughly 620-donor mean. The 87-base-pair reads could not distinguish some IMGT-functional V segments, including TRBV6-2 and TRBV6-3, so those segments were excluded. Specific HLA alleles were associated with around 18,000 TCR beta sequences at a false discovery rate of 0.05 in a later analysis.

In regard to this clone: This clone's antigen is unknown. No much larger clone exists at a distance of one base, and base qualities are not known.

Reading the germline V gene gives CDR1 SGHRS and CDR2 YFSETQ. There are 20 amino acids in the CDR3, from cysteine to phenylalanine inclusive. Of the read, only the CDR3 DNA is kept; its 60 bases are in frame from base 1. Trimming removed 4 bases from V and 5 bases from J; the gene matches leave 20 bases unexplained. The library was obtained by the immunoSEQ multiplex PCR assay. For the multiplex PCR, a mixture combining 60 forward primers for TCR Vbeta segments and 13 reverse primers for TCR Jbeta segments was used. The CDR3 region of rearranged TCR beta genes was amplified from genomic DNA by a multiplex PCR assay. The Illumina HiSeq System was used to sequence the amplified TCR beta libraries as 87-base-pair reads. In the original analysis: Across the roughly 670 repertoires, a later analysis counted tens of millions of unique TCR beta chains, 8.5 million to 12 million of which were shared by at least two donors. A nearest-neighbor algorithm error-corrected the raw reads and collapsed the reads into unique sequences, merging closely related sequences to remove PCR and sequencing errors. Alignment of CDR3 sequences to IMGT reference sequences was used to assign V, D and J gene segments. For a sequence to be retained, a match of at least six nucleotides was required to both a V gene segment and a J gene segment. A rearrangement was called productive if the CDR3 had no stop codons and remained in frame with V and J, and every other rearrangement was called non-productive. CDR3 was defined according to IMGT convention as the region running from the second conserved V-encoded cysteine to the conserved J-encoded phenylalanine. The earlier analysis of a few hundred of the donors excluded any sequence lacking an unambiguous match to a single V gene segment. In an earlier analysis of around 600 of the donors, V segments were called functional above 56.7% productive rearrangements and were called segregating when the between-donor standard deviation exceeded 5%. A statistical classification framework was built for diagnosing cytomegalovirus status from the catalog of TCR beta chain sequences. V and J gene assignment, in a later analysis, came from comparing TCR nucleotide sequences with IMGT/GENE-DB human TR gene sequences. The TCRdist pipeline was used in a later analysis to assign CDR3 sequences and most-parsimonious VDJ recombination scenarios. In a later analysis, each TCR beta chain was defined by its CDR3 amino acid sequence together with its V-gene family, and reads without a unique V-gene family were excluded. To address suspected cross-contamination and a sequencing artifact, a later analysis removed approximately 590 highly shared, low-generation-probability nucleotide sequences. For each public chain, a later analysis derived a clonal expansion index from normalized ranks of inferred template counts within each repertoire. In a later analysis, generation probabilities were computed with a VDJ recombination model fitted to out-of-frame rearrangements, and the resulting probabilities were checked against IGoR. In a later analysis, TCR-TCR, TCR-HLA and TCR-CMV co-occurrence was scored with hypergeometric tests, and a repertoire-size bias correction was applied to TCR pairs. A later analysis estimated false discovery rates by permuting HLA or CMV assignments 20 times. A later analysis grouped co-occurring TCRs with DBSCAN, adding TCRdist sequence similarity when clustering within HLA-allele-positive subsets. Repertoires with fewer than 30,000 or more than 120,000 public chains were left out of co-occurrence clustering, as were four to six repertoires with anomalous nucleotide sharing. Drawn from immuneACCESS, this table holds only the in-frame rearrangements with V and J called that TCRdb kept. Clones are partly lost; checked studies trace under half to an unresolved V gene and leave the rest unexplained. The DNA gave D and trimming, while V, J and clone size come from that table. In all, the sample holds more than 110,000 clones, and about 79% of those were seen once. Over 2.5% of the sample rests with the top ten.

The cohort comprised around 700 healthy bone marrow donors. Cohort members were all nominally healthy when sampled, although unrecorded immune exposures were likely present. The donor was CMV seronegative and was included in the group of around 320 seronegative cohort members. Each donor provided a peripheral blood sample, and peripheral blood mononuclear cells were used for TCR beta sequencing. The Qiagen DNeasy Blood Extraction Kit was used to extract genomic DNA from the blood cell samples. The receptor chain draws on TRBV5-1 and TRBJ2-3, with 12 middle bases fitting TRBD2. The material sequenced was PBMCs. This clonotype originated in a male donor in good health and CMV-seronegative. The CDR3 reads as follows: CASSHRASRVLAGGIDTQYF. The sequenced DNA is TGCGCCAGCAGCCACCGGGCCTCCCGGGTACTAGCGGGAGGAATAGATACGCAGTATTTT.